These 27 T cell receptor beta chains share one sample of origin, sequenced in a study of T cell responses to AZD1222 COVID-19 vaccine (dated by TCRdb to about 2021). The time point label of this sample denotes: baseline before first vaccination. Libraries were prepared through the immunoSEQ multiplex PCR assay. Imported from immuneACCESS, the table was reduced by TCRdb to in-frame sequences with V and J called. These copies leave out some clones; in studies compared against another copy, an unresolved V gene accounts for under half, and the cause of the remainder is not known. Within this sample are 150,000 to 180,000 clones, with about 88% of them counted one time only. The ten largest clones represent under 20% of the sample. The sample in question was peripheral blood, obtained on day 0 of AZD1222 vaccination. The receptors originated from an adult in good health.

This chain uses TRBV29-1 with TRBJ1-1; maybe TRBD1 (5 bases). V was clipped by 7 bases and J by 0 bases, with 18 bases between them. The CDR3 has 15 residues. The germline CDR1 and CDR2 sequences are SQVTM and ANQGSEA. CDR3 residues: CSASPGWGMNTEAFF. The CDR3 DNA follows: TGCAGCGCCTCACCCGGCTGGGGGATGAACACTGAAGCTTTCTTT.

The V and J genes are TRBV6-6 and TRBJ1-1; D ambiguous. The CDR3 runs 11 residues. Trimming shortened V by 7 bases and J by 8 bases, and 11 bases separated the two germline ends. Germline CDR1 MNHNY, CDR2 SVGAGI (reference sequence). This CDR3 is CASTFRWEAFF. The DNA for the CDR3 is TGTGCCAGCACATTCCGTTGGGAAGCTTTCTTT.

The chain recombines TRBV20-1 with TRBJ2-7; D gene uncertain. The CDR3 length is 11 residues. The germline gives CDR1 DFQATT, CDR2 SNEGSKA (reference sequence). The germline V and J ends were trimmed by 3 bases and 6 bases, with 9 bases remaining between them. CDR3 sequence reads: CSARIVGEQYF. The CDR3 region has the DNA TGCAGTGCTAGGATTGTAGGCGAGCAGTACTTC.

The V gene is TRBV5-5, the J gene TRBJ1-1; D is unclear. The CDR3 runs 14 residues. V lost 0 bases and J 0 bases, leaving 6 bases between the germline ends. Germline V gene lookup returns CDR1 SGHKS and CDR2 YYEKEE (reference sequence). CDR3 loop: CASSLAWMNTEAFF. The CDR3 DNA follows: TGTGCCAGCAGCTTGGCCTGGATGAACACTGAAGCTTTCTTT.

The rearrangement links TRBV3-1 (or the pseudogene TRBV3-2) to TRBJ2-1; D not certain. The germline V and J ends were trimmed by 2 bases and 6 bases, with 8 bases remaining between them. Per germline, CDR1 LGHDT and CDR2 YNNKEL (reference sequence). CDR3 length equals 13 residues. CDR3 sequence: CASSQRSSNEQFF. The CDR3 coding sequence is TGTGCCAGCAGCCAACGGTCTAGCAATGAGCAGTTCTTC.

The chain employs TRBV14 and TRBJ1-3; unclear D gene. The CDR3 covers 16 residues. From germline, CDR1 is SGHDN and CDR2 FVKESK. Trimming shortened V by 2 bases and J by 0 bases, and 11 bases separated the two germline ends. DNA for the CDR3: TGTGCCAGCAGCCAACAAAGAACGCTCTCTGGAAACACCATATATTTT. As protein: CASSQQRTLSGNTIYF.

This clone was detected a few times. This chain joins TRBV12-3 or TRBV12-4 and TRBJ1-6, with D unclear. V lost 5 bases and J 8 bases, leaving 7 bases between the germline ends. The CDR3 loop spans 12 amino acids. The CDR3 coding sequence is TGTGCCAGCAGTCCAGGCCATTCACCCCTCCACTTT. Amino acids: CASSPGHSPLHF.

The rearrangement links TRBV6-5 to TRBJ1-2; TRBD1 matches 10 bases. Unmatched junction bases numbered 11, after V lost 4 bases and J lost 6 bases. The V gene's germline CDR1 is MNHEY and CDR2 SVGAGI. The CDR3 length is 16 residues. The CDR3 loop reads CASSSLARQGANGYTF. The CDR3 nucleotides are TGTGCCAGCAGTTCCTTGGCCCGACAGGGGGCCAATGGCTACACCTTC.

The CDR3 nucleotides are TGTGCCAGTAGTATCGTAAAGATTAACGAAAAACTGTTTTTT. This sequence encodes CASSIVKINEKLFF. This chain links TRBV19 with TRBJ1-4, with D unclear. This CDR3 has 14 residues. Deletions cut 3 bases from V and 8 bases from J, with 13 bases between. Germline V gives CDR1 LNHDA, CDR2 SQIVND (reference sequence).

The CDR3 DNA is TGTGCCAGCAGCTTAGGCAGGCAAGGACAGCCCCAGCATTTT. Protein product: CASSLGRQGQPQHF. V gene TRBV7-2 combines with J gene TRBJ1-5; no definite D call. Trimming took 1 base from V and 7 from J, leaving 11 bases between them. The CDR3 length is 14 residues. Germline V lookup: CDR1 SGHTA, CDR2 FQGNSA.

The rearrangement joins TRBV7-8 to TRBJ2-1, with D possibly being TRBD2 (6 bases). The germline gives CDR1 SGHVS, CDR2 FQNEAQ. V lost 7 bases and J lost 2, with 9 bases in between. CDR3 length: 13 amino acids. The CDR3: CASTERAYNEQFF. DNA of the CDR3: TGTGCCAGCACTGAGCGGGCCTACAATGAGCAGTTCTTC.

This clone was detected once. This chain joins TRBV3-1 (or the pseudogene TRBV3-2) and TRBJ2-7; unclear D gene. V was cut by 0 bases and J by 2 bases, with 11 bases left in between. This CDR3 is 15 amino acids long. Germline assignment: CDR1 LGHDT and CDR2 YNNKEL (reference sequence). This CDR3 is CASSQDPRVTYEQYF. The CDR3 nucleotides are TGTGCCAGCAGCCAAGATCCCCGCGTCACCTACGAGCAGTACTTC.

This clone is a singleton in its sample. V is TRBV7-3 and J is TRBJ2-2, with D uncertain. Per the germline V gene, CDR1 is SGHTA and CDR2 is FQGTGA. The CDR3 length is 14 residues. V was pared by 2 bases and J by 6 bases, with 10 bases between. This CDR3 is CASSLGQSAGELFF. In nucleotides, the CDR3 is TGTGCCAGCAGCTTAGGGCAGTCCGCCGGGGAGCTGTTTTTT.

The CDR3 DNA follows: TGTGCCAGCAGCTTAGCCTGGGGTCAGCCCCAGCATTTT. Protein product: CASSLAWGQPQHF. This chain joins TRBV7-2 and TRBJ1-5; D not certain. CDR1 and CDR2 (germline): SGHTA, FQGNSA. Deletions cut 0 bases from V and 6 bases from J, with 6 bases between. This CDR3 has 13 amino acids.

The chain recombines TRBV24-1 with TRBJ1-2; tentatively, D is TRBD1 (6 bases). The CDR3 consists of 12 residues. Germline V gene lookup returns CDR1 KGHDR and CDR2 SFDVKD. V was shortened by 9 bases and J by 8 bases, with 15 bases between the two germline ends. CDR3 sequence: CATHKQGEGYTF. CDR3 DNA: TGTGCCACCCACAAACAGGGAGAAGGCTACACCTTC.

The gene calls are TRBV30 and TRBJ1-6; tentative D call: TRBD1 (5 bases). Germline V CDR1 and CDR2: GTSNPN, SVGIG (reference sequence). Between the trimmed V and J ends, which lost 0 bases and 0 bases, there was a span of 9 bases. This CDR3 has 16 amino acids. The CDR3 region has the DNA TGTGCCTGGAGTGTAGAGGGGAGCTCCTATAATTCACCCCTCCACTTT. This gives the protein CAWSVEGSSYNSPLHF.

The count of this clone is one. V usage is TRBV10-3 and J usage is TRBJ1-1; the D gene is possibly TRBD1 (6 bases). The V end was cut by 8 bases, the J end by 0 bases, with 13 bases between. The length of the CDR3 is 14 residues. Germline lookup yields CDR1 ENHRY and CDR2 SYGVKD. In DNA form, the CDR3 reads TGTGCCATCGTCCAGGGGCACATGAACACTGAAGCTTTCTTT. Protein product: CAIVQGHMNTEAFF.

This clone was observed a few times. The J gene is TRBJ2-3, the V gene TRBV6-6; 12 nucleotides match TRBD2. From germline, CDR1 is MNHNY and CDR2 SVGAGI (reference sequence). The CDR3 is 16 amino acids. The V segment lost 5 bases and the J segment 4 bases; nucleotides outside the gene matches: 7. CDR3 sequence reads: CASSRLAGEGADTQYF. The CDR3 bases are TGTGCCAGCAGTCGACTAGCGGGGGAAGGGGCAGATACGCAGTATTTT.

The J gene is TRBJ1-1, the V gene TRBV5-4, with D possibly TRBD1 on 6 matching bases. Germline CDR1 reads SGHNT; CDR2 reads YYREEE (reference sequence). V gave up 2 bases and J gave up 3 bases, with 8 bases separating them. This CDR3 spans 13 amino acids. The CDR3: CASSLGQHTEAFF. CDR3 sequence (DNA): TGTGCCAGCAGCTTAGGACAGCACACTGAAGCTTTCTTT.

About this clone: The same CDR3 arises from other DNA sequences in this sample as well. V is TRBV13 and J is TRBJ1-5; unclear D gene. Trimming took 0 bases from V and 2 from J, leaving 8 bases between them. CDR3 length: 15 residues. Germline CDR1 reads PRHDT; CDR2 reads FYEKMQ (reference sequence). The CDR3 here is CASSLGGYGNQPQHF. The CDR3 DNA reads as TGTGCCAGCAGCTTAGGAGGGTACGGCAATCAGCCCCAGCATTTT.

The chain employs TRBV12-3 or TRBV12-4 and TRBJ2-7; possibly TRBD1 for D (6 bases). This CDR3 is 11 amino acids long. V lost 6 bases to trimming and J lost 5 bases, with 8 bases between them. The CDR3 nucleotides read TGTGCCAGCAGAACAGGGAACGAGCAGTACTTC. Its protein product is CASRTGNEQYF.

The chain has TRBV5-1 and TRBJ2-6; no reliable D call. This CDR3 spans 16 amino acids. V dropped 2 bases and J dropped 0 bases, with 9 bases sitting between them. CDR1 is SGHRS, CDR2 YFSETQ, per germline. The CDR3 loop is CASSFPGGSGANVLTF. CDR3 nucleotides: TGCGCCAGCAGCTTTCCAGGTGGCTCTGGGGCCAACGTCCTGACTTTC.

The DNA of the CDR3 is TGTGCCAGCAGTGGGGACGGCAATTCACCCCTCCACTTT. This gives the protein CASSGDGNSPLHF. The chain employs TRBV11-2 and TRBJ1-6; tentative D call: TRBD1 (5 bases). This CDR3 spans 13 amino acids. V was pared by 6 bases and J by 7 bases, with 10 bases between. Germline V gene data show CDR1 as SGHAT and CDR2 as FQNNGV.

The CDR3 reads CASSGDSGETQYF. CDR3 bases: TGCGCCAGCAGCGGGGACTCAGGGGAGACCCAGTACTTC. The V call is TRBV5-1, the J call TRBJ2-5; perhaps TRBD2 as D (6 bases). Germline CDR1 SGHRS, CDR2 YFSETQ. CDR3 size: 13 residues. Trimming took off 4 bases at V and 5 bases at J, with 12 bases between the two ends.

DNA of the CDR3: TGTGCCAGCAGCGTAGGTGTAGGGTTCACTGAAGCTTTCTTT. Translation gives CASSVGVGFTEAFF. The chain recombines TRBV9 with TRBJ1-1; D not resolved. The CDR3 is made up of 14 amino acids. Per germline, CDR1 SGDLS and CDR2 YYNGEE. Trimming left V 0 bases short and J 4 bases short, with 10 bases between. Filled out from reference TRBV9 and TRBJ1-1, the complete variable domain reads DSGVTQTPKHLITATGQRVTLRCSPRSGDLSVYWYQQSLDQGLQFLIQYYNGEERAKGNILERFSAQQFPDLHSELNLSSLELGDSALYFCASSVGVGFTEAFFGQGTRLTVV.

The chain recombines TRBV7-2 with TRBJ1-5; D not resolved. The CDR3 runs to 14 residues. V lost 4 bases to trimming and J lost 6 bases, with 13 bases between them. Germline loops: CDR1 SGHTA, CDR2 FQGNSA. The CDR3 sequence: CASSYLGFGQPQHF. For the CDR3, the DNA is TGTGCCAGCAGCTATCTAGGGTTCGGTCAGCCCCAGCATTTT.

The rearrangement uses TRBV12-3 or TRBV12-4 and TRBJ1-6; no reliable D call. The CDR3 is 12 residues long. Trimming cost V 3 bases and J 9 bases, with 6 bases left between them. The CDR3 region is CASSFSVSPLHF. The DNA for the CDR3 is TGTGCCAGCAGTTTTTCTGTTTCACCCCTCCACTTT.